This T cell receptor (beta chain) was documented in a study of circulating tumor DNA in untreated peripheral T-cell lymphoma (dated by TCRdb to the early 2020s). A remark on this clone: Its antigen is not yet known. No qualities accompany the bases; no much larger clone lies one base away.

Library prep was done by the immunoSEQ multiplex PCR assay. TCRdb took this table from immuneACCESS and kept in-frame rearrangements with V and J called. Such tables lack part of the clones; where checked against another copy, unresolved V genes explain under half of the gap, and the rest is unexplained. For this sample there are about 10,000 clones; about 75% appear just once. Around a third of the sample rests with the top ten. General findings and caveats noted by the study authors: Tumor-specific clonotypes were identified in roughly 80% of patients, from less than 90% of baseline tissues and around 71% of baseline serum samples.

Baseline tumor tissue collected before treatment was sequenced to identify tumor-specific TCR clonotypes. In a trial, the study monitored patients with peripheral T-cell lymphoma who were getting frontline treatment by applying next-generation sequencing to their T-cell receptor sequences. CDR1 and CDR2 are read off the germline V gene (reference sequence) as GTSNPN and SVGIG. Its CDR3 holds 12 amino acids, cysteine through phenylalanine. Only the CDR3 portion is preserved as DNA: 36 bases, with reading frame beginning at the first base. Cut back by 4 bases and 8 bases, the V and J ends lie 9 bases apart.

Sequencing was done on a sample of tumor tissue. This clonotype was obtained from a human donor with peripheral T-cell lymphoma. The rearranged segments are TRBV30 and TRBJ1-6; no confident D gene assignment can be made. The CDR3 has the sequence CAWTLGDSPLHF. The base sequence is TGTGCCTGGACCCTGGGCGATTCACCCCTCCACTTT.